The clone carrying this TCR beta chain was detected a few times. The target antigen is unknown. The entry originates in a study of T-cell memory formation after mild COVID-19. Points from the study as a whole: Contracting clones from day 15 to 85 showed balanced CD4/CD8; later expanders favored CD4+.

This CDR3 spans 18 amino acids. Germline V lookup: CDR1 SGHVS, CDR2 FQNEAQ. V lost 1 base and J 4 bases, leaving 23 bases between the germline ends. One entry per CDR3 protein results from TCRdb running MiXCR on the 5' RACE reads. The sample lists roughly 610,000 distinct CDR3 sequences, 17% occurring once. This rearrangement joins TRBV7-8 to TRBJ2-7; D is uncertain. This TCR was recovered from an adult woman who had mild COVID-19 (a few samples of this study predate the infection). Cell type and time point are not known. The sample taken for sequencing was PBMCs or a T cell subset sorted from them (not recorded which). This CDR3 reads CASSLEIGSGALSYEQYF. CDR3 bases: TGTGCCAGCAGCTTAGAAATAGGGTCAGGTGCCCTCAGTTACGAGCAGTACTTC. The full variable domain, completed using reference TRBV7-8 and TRBJ2-7, is GAGVSQSPRYKVAKRGQDVALRCDPISGHVSLFWYQQALGQGPEFLTYFQNEAQLDKSGLPSDRFFAERPEGSVSTLKIQRTQQEDSAVYLCASSLEIGSGALSYEQYFGPGTRLTVT.